The TCR beta chain described here comes from a study of blood T cells in healthy people across ages. Worth noting for this clonotype: Its antigen remains unknown.

After removal of 4 bases from V and 4 bases from J, the junction contained 8 bases not matched to a gene. The CDR3 covers 16 residues. The germline V gene encodes CDR1 SGHRS and CDR2 YFSETQ. Alongside a J-beta primer mix, a sample-barcoded 5' primer served in a second PCR lasting about 7 to 12 cycles. TCRdb re-analysed the 5' RACE reads in MiXCR, keeping a single row per CDR3 protein. The sample contains approximately 820,000 distinct CDR3 sequences, approximately 44% of which appear only once. General study findings and limits: With donor CMV status unknown, expanded clonotype changes were possibly confounded. As age increased, TCR beta diversity per million T cells fell in a roughly linear fashion. Higher naive T cell percentage went strongly together with higher TCR beta diversity.

The chain links TRBV5-1 to TRBJ2-2, with 9 bases identical to TRBD1. The TCR originated in a man between 60 and 70 years old in good health. Input material: blood. CDR3 sequence (DNA): TGCGCCAGCAGCCCCGGACAGGGGTTAGGCACCGGGGAGCTGTTTTTT. It is translated as CASSPGQGLGTGELFF.